The source of this TCR beta chain is a study of cytomegalovirus exposure and HLA in healthy donors. Overall study results and limits: The study carried out a later analysis of TCR beta sequences. It associated some 18,000 of them with specific HLA alleles at a false discovery rate of 0.05. The classifier reportedly diagnosed cytomegalovirus status with high sensitivity and specificity.

The study ran its PCR with 60 Vbeta and 13 Jbeta primers. Under the authors' procedure: Among the unique TCR beta chains that a later analysis counted, roughly 80 million in all, roughly 10 million were shared. Repertoires were generated with immunoSEQ multiplex PCR, while TCRdb's copy carries only in-frame clones and drops some. The V and J calls and clone size were taken over from that table, and D and trimming were inferred from the DNA. This table has hundreds of thousands of clones, 70% to 85% appearing once. Germline values: CDR1 LNHDA, CDR2 SQIVND (reference sequence). The V and J ends lost 4 bases and 7 bases, in that order; junction bases with no gene match: 8. This CDR3 spans 15 amino acids. Concerning this clone: Its antigen is undetermined.

The sequenced sample was PBMCs. V is TRBV19 and J is TRBJ1-1; 11 bases line up with TRBD1. The sequence derives from a male donor in good health and CMV-seronegative. This CDR3 is CASSTWTGGGGEAFF. The CDR3 DNA reads as TGTGCCAGTAGTACCTGGACAGGGGGCGGAGGTGAAGCTTTCTTT.